Below, one T cell receptor beta chain is given with its context. The V segment lost 4 bases and the J segment 7 bases; nucleotides outside the gene matches: 11. Germline V lookup: CDR1 LNHNV, CDR2 YYDKDF (reference sequence). This CDR3 is built from 16 residues. The sample comes from a study of shared clonotypes between healthy human individuals. Each sorted subset replicate got 200 ng genomic DNA, tens of thousands of genomes. Assay used: immunoSEQ multiplex PCR; TCRdb lists only in-frame clones, some missing. This sample has 730,000 or so clones; 60% to 80% occur once, and the top ten carry about 1.7%.

The sequence derives from a woman between 25 and 40 years old in good health. The sequenced sample was memory CD4+ T cells sorted from blood. As to subset: CD45RA-negative fraction. The rearrangement links TRBV15 to TRBJ2-1; the match to TRBD2 covers 9 bases. The CDR3 DNA reads TGTGCCACCAGCACGGGAGGCGGGAGGGGGATAAATGAGCAGTTCTTC. Protein: CATSTGGGRGINEQFF.